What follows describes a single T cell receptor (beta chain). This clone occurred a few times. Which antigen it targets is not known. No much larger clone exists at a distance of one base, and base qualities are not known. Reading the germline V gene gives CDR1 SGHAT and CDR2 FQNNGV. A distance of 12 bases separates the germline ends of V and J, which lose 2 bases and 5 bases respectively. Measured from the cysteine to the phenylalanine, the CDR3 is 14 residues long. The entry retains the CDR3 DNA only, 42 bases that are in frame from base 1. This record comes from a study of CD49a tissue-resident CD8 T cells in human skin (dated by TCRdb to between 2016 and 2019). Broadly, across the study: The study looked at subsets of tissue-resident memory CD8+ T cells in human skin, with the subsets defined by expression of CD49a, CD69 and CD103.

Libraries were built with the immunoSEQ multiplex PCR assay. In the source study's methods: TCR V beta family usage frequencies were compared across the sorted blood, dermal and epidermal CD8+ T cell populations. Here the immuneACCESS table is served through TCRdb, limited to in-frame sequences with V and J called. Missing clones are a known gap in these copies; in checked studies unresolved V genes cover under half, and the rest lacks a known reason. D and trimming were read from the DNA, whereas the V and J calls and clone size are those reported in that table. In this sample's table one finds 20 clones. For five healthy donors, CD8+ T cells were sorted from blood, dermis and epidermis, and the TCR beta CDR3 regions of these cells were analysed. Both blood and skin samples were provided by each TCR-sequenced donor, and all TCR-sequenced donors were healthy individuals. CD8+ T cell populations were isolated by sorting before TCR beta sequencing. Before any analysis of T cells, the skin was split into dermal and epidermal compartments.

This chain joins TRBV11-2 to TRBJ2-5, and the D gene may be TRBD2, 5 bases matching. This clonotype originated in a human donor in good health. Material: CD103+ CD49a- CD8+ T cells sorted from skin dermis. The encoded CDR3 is CASSLRFGEETQYF. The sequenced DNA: TGTGCCAGCAGCTTACGGTTCGGGGAGGAGACCCAGTACTTC.